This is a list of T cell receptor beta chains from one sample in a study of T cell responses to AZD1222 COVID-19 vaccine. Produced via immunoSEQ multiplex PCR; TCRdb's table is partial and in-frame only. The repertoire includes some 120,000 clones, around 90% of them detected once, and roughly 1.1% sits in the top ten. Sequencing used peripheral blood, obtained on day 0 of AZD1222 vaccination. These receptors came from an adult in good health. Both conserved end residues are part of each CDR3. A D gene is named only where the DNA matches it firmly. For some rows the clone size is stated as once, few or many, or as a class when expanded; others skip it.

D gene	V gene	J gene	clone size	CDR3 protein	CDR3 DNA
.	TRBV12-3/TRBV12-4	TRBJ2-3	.	CASGEGGADTQYF	TGTGCCAGCGGCGAGGGGGGGGCGGATACGCAGTATTTT
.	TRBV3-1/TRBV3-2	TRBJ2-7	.	CASSHSYEQYF	TGTGCCAGCAGCCACTCCTACGAGCAGTACTTC
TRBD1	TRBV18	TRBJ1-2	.	CASSPGWRGQGYGYTF	TGTGCCAGCTCACCCGGTTGGAGGGGGCAGGGCTATGGCTACACCTTC
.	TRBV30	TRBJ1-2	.	CAWSPSNYGYTF	TGTGCCTGGAGCCCTTCGAACTATGGCTACACCTTC
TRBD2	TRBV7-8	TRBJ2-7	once	CASNPRRLAGAPDYEQYF	TGTGCCAGCAACCCTAGGAGACTAGCGGGGGCACCCGACTACGAGCAGTACTTC
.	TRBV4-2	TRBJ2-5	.	CASSTRPLRGETQYF	TGTGCCAGCAGCACTCGACCTCTAAGGGGGGAGACCCAGTACTTC
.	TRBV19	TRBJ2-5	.	CASTLRGGSGRLETQYF	TGTGCCAGTACCCTTAGGGGGGGGTCAGGGCGGTTGGAGACCCAGTACTTC
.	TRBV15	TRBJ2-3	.	CATRKAPLTDTQYF	TGTGCCACCAGAAAGGCGCCCCTCACAGATACGCAGTATTTT
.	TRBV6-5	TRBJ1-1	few	CASLLQGMNTEAFF	TGTGCCAGCCTTCTACAGGGAATGAACACTGAAGCTTTCTTT
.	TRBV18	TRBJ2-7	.	CASSQTPGTPNEQYF	TGTGCCAGCTCACAAACCCCCGGGACCCCGAACGAGCAGTACTTC
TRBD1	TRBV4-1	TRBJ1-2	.	CASSHQQTGGYGYTF	TGCGCCAGCAGCCATCAGCAGACAGGGGGCTATGGCTACACCTTC
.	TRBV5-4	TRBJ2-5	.	CASSSGQNQETQYF	TGTGCCAGCAGCTCGGGCCAAAACCAAGAGACCCAGTACTTC
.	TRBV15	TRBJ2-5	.	CATSRDWADQETQYF	TGTGCCACCAGCAGAGATTGGGCAGATCAAGAGACCCAGTACTTC
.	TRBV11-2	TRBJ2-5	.	CASSLGRGRQETQYF	TGTGCCAGCAGCTTAGGGAGGGGGCGCCAAGAGACCCAGTACTTC
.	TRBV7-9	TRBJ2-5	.	CASSPGEPGETQYF	TGTGCCAGCAGCCCAGGCGAACCCGGGGAGACCCAGTACTTC
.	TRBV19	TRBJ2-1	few	CASSIELRNEQFF	TGTGCCAGTAGTATCGAGTTACGCAATGAGCAGTTCTTC
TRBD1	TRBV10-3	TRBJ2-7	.	CAISEGGRTGRTYEQYF	TGTGCCATCAGTGAGGGAGGAAGGACAGGGAGGACCTACGAGCAGTACTTC
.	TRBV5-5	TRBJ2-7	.	CASTPFRGDYEQYF	TGTGCCAGCACCCCCTTTCGGGGCGACTACGAGCAGTACTTC
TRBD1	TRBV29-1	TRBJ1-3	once	CSVGTGASGNTIYF	TGCAGCGTGGGAACAGGGGCCAGTGGAAACACCATATATTTT
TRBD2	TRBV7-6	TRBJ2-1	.	CASSLGLAGGLGNEQFF	TGTGCCAGCAGCTTGGGACTAGCGGGGGGCCTCGGCAATGAGCAGTTCTTC
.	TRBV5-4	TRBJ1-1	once	CASSEGRVDTEAFF	TGTGCCAGCAGCGAGGGAAGGGTTGACACTGAAGCTTTCTTT
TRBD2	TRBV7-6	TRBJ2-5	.	CASSRPSGGPETQYF	TGTGCCAGCAGCCGGCCTTCGGGGGGTCCAGAGACCCAGTACTTC
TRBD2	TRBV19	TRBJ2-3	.	CASSIGGDRLTDTQYF	TGTGCCAGTAGTATTGGGGGGGATCGCCTCACAGATACGCAGTATTTT
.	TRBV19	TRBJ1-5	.	CASSISAGLNQPQHF	TGTGCCAGTAGTATATCGGCAGGTCTCAATCAGCCCCAGCATTTT
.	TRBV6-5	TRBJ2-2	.	CASSYGQEGGELFF	TGTGCCAGCAGTTACGGGCAGGAAGGCGGGGAGCTGTTTTTT
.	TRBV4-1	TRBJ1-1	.	CASRGTLRNTEAFF	TGCGCCAGCAGGGGGACACTCAGGAACACTGAAGCTTTCTTT
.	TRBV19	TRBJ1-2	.	CASSTGTIYGYTF	TGTGCCAGTAGTACGGGGACCATCTATGGCTACACCTTC
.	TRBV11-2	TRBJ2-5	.	CASSSPGVHETQYF	TGTGCCAGCAGCTCCCCCGGGGTTCATGAGACCCAGTACTTC
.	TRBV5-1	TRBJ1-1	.	CASSLPGGGTEAFF	TGCGCCAGCAGCTTGCCTGGAGGGGGCACTGAAGCTTTCTTT
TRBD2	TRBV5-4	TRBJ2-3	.	CASMGGTDTQYF	TGTGCCAGCATGGGGGGGACAGATACGCAGTATTTT
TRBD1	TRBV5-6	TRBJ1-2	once	CASSLRGQRYYGYTF	TGTGCCAGCAGCTTGAGGGGACAGAGGTACTATGGCTACACCTTC
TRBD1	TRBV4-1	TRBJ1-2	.	CASSQRDRVDYGYTF	TGCGCCAGCAGCCAAAGGGACAGGGTGGACTATGGCTACACCTTC
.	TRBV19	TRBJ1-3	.	CASSFDSSGNTIYF	TGTGCCAGTAGTTTCGACAGCTCTGGAAACACCATATATTTT
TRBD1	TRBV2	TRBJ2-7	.	CASSDFLRGQRTHEQYF	TGTGCCAGCAGTGATTTCCTAAGGGGACAGCGGACTCACGAGCAGTACTTC
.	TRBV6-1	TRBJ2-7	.	CASSLPYEQYF	TGTGCCAGCAGTCTTCCATACGAGCAGTACTTC
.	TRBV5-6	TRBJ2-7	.	CASSLGRGVDF	TGTGCCAGCAGCTTAGGCAGGGGAGTGGACTTC
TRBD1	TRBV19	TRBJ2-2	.	CASSLTLGQGGNTGELFF	TGTGCCAGTAGTCTAACCCTCGGACAGGGCGGGAACACCGGGGAGCTGTTTTTT
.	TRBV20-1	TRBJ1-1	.	CSARDKSGAFF	TGCAGTGCTAGAGATAAGAGCGGAGCTTTCTTT
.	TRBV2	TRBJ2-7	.	CASIGLSEQYF	TGTGCCAGCATAGGGTTGTCCGAGCAGTACTTC
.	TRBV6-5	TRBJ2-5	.	CASSYRSRETQYF	TGTGCCAGCAGTTACCGATCTAGGGAGACCCAGTACTTC